These 21 T cell receptor beta chains came from one sample sequenced in a study of shared clonotypes between healthy human individuals. Some clones are missing from TCRdb's copy, which holds only in-frame ones; the method was immunoSEQ multiplex PCR. The table records millions of clones, around 90% of them present only once. The material sequenced was naive CD4+ T cells sorted from blood. The sample's subset: CD45RA+ positively selected. The receptors stem from a man younger than 35 in good health.

The chain has TRBV10-3 and TRBJ2-3; D gene unclear. The CDR3 has 12 amino acids. The V end was cut by 5 bases, the J end by 2 bases, with 5 bases between. Germline V CDR1 and CDR2: ENHRY, SYGVKD. The CDR3 spells CAISHSTDTQYF. The CDR3 DNA reads TGTGCCATCAGTCACTCCACAGATACGCAGTATTTT.

The chain recombines TRBV28 with TRBJ2-7; 7 bases are shared with TRBD1. V lost 7 bases to trimming and J lost 3 bases; unmatched junction nucleotides: 9. The germline V gene has CDR1 MDHEN and CDR2 SYDVKM. This CDR3 comprises 14 residues. DNA of the CDR3: TGTGCCAGCACCCCGGGACAGCTGATCTACGAGCAGTACTTC. Translation: CASTPGQLIYEQYF.

The chain carries TRBV29-1 and TRBJ2-7; maybe TRBD1 (5 bases). Looked up from germline, CDR1 is SQVTM and CDR2 is ANQGSEA. The CDR3 runs to 14 residues. V was clipped by 7 bases and J by 3 bases, with 19 bases between them. CDR3 sequence: CSALNPLRGYEQYF. CDR3 coding DNA: TGCAGCGCGTTGAACCCGCTTAGGGGCTACGAGCAGTACTTC.

The CDR3 bases are TGTGCCTGGAGTGGTCATGGGGCAGCCTACGAGCAGTACTTC. As protein: CAWSGHGAAYEQYF. The chain links TRBV30 to TRBJ2-7; maybe TRBD1 (5 bases). Germline V lookup: CDR1 GTSNPN, CDR2 SVGIG (reference sequence). This CDR3 comprises 14 residues. V lost 1 base to trimming and J lost 2 bases, with 12 bases between them.

The chain recombines TRBV7-2 with TRBJ1-4; D is unresolved. This CDR3 has 15 residues. V was trimmed by 5 bases and J by 8 bases, leaving 18 bases between them. The germline V gene has CDR1 SGHTA and CDR2 FQGNSA. The CDR3 region has the DNA TGTGCCAGCAGCAGTCCGACCCCATTGGAGGAAAAACTGTTTTTT. It codes for CASSSPTPLEEKLFF.

The sample holds one count of this clone. The chain is built from TRBV29-1 and TRBJ1-2; possible D gene TRBD1, 6 bases. Germline V lookup: CDR1 SQVTM, CDR2 ANQGSEA. This CDR3 comprises 14 residues. V lost 2 bases and J lost 4, with 14 bases in between. The CDR3 region has the DNA TGCAGCGTTGAACTTCCAGGGGCCCCCTATGGCTACACCTTC. This translates into CSVELPGAPYGYTF. The variable domain in full, completed from reference TRBV29-1 and TRBJ1-2, reads SAVISQKPSRDICQRGTSLTIQCQVDSQVTMMFWYRQQPGQSLTLIATANQGSEATYESGFVIDKFPISRPNLTFSTLTVSNMSPEDSSIYLCSVELPGAPYGYTFGSGTRLTVV.

The V call is TRBV11-2, the J call TRBJ2-3; 13 bases are a match to TRBD2. In germline, CDR1 is SGHAT, CDR2 FQNNGV. This CDR3 has 15 residues. Trimming removed 6 bases from V and 15 bases from J; junction bases left unmatched: 15. The CDR3 reads CASRALTSGGSDLYF. For the CDR3, the DNA is TGTGCCAGCAGGGCCTTGACTAGCGGGGGGTCGGACCTTTATTTT.

The genes are TRBV7-8 and TRBJ2-3; no firm D call. Trimming took off 5 bases at V and 3 bases at J, with 21 bases between the two ends. CDR3 length: 17 residues. The germline V gene has CDR1 SGHVS and CDR2 FQNEAQ. CDR3 DNA sequence: TGTGCCAGCAGCCCAGATCGATTCGAGCCGGCTACAGATACGCAGTATTTT. This codes for CASSPDRFEPATDTQYF. The full variable domain, its missing parts supplied by reference TRBV7-8 and TRBJ2-3, is GAGVSQSPRYKVAKRGQDVALRCDPISGHVSLFWYQQALGQGPEFLTYFQNEAQLDKSGLPSDRFFAERPEGSVSTLKIQRTQQEDSAVYLCASSPDRFEPATDTQYFGPGTRLTVL.

The chain is built from TRBV11-2 and TRBJ2-3; TRBD1 or TRBD2 may be the D gene (5 bases each). V lost 0 bases, J lost 6 bases, and 13 bases lay in between. This CDR3 region has 15 residues. Germline V gene lookup returns CDR1 SGHAT and CDR2 FQNNGV. CDR3 nucleotides: TGTGCCAGCAGCTTAGACGGGACCTGGGGGGATACGCAGTATTTT. It codes for CASSLDGTWGDTQYF.

This clone has just one count. The rearrangement links TRBV4-1 to TRBJ2-1, with 7 bases fitting TRBD2. Germline assignment: CDR1 MGHRA and CDR2 YSYEKL. The CDR3 consists of 16 residues. V lost 3 bases to trimming and J lost 3 bases; unmatched junction nucleotides: 8. The CDR3 loop reads CASSQKGGQGYNEQFF. DNA of the CDR3: TGCGCCAGCAGCCAGAAGGGAGGGCAGGGCTACAATGAGCAGTTCTTC.

The rearrangement joins TRBV11-2 to TRBJ2-7; D is unresolved. Trimming took 3 bases from V and 5 from J, leaving 5 bases between them. This CDR3 has 11 amino acids. Germline V CDR1 and CDR2: SGHAT, FQNNGV. The CDR3 here is CASSFRHEQYF. CDR3 DNA sequence: TGTGCCAGCAGCTTTAGACACGAGCAGTACTTC.

The rearrangement uses TRBV5-1 and TRBJ2-3, with no clear D. There are 15 residues in the CDR3. Germline-derived CDR1 and CDR2 are SGHRS and YFSETQ. Trimming stripped 0 bases from V and 2 bases from J, with 10 bases between. The chain's CDR3 is CASSLVAENTDTQYF. The CDR3 DNA follows: TGCGCCAGCAGCTTGGTTGCAGAGAACACAGATACGCAGTATTTT.

The rearrangement joins TRBV19 to TRBJ2-3, with 9 bases that match TRBD2. Germline V CDR1 and CDR2: LNHDA, SQIVND (reference sequence). With V trimmed by 5 bases and J by 6 bases, 6 bases remained unmatched. This CDR3 has 14 amino acids. CDR3 amino acids: CASSGSGGLDTQYF. DNA of the CDR3: TGTGCCAGTAGTGGAAGCGGGGGGCTTGATACGCAGTATTTT. The complete variable domain, with remaining parts taken from reference TRBV19 and TRBJ2-3, reads DGGITQSPKYLFRKEGQNVTLSCEQNLNHDAMYWYRQDPGQGLRLIYYSQIVNDFQKGDIAEGYSVSREKKESFPLTVTSAQKNPTAFYLCASSGSGGLDTQYFGPGTRLTVL.

As DNA, the CDR3 is TGTGCCAGTAGTCGGGACAGAGTCTTCCTATACAATGAGCAGTTCTTC. It is translated as CASSRDRVFLYNEQFF. The rearrangement joins TRBV19 to TRBJ2-1; 7 bases agree with TRBD1. The junction had 11 bases not matched to a gene; V was cut back by 5 bases and J by 4 bases. This CDR3 contains 16 residues. The V gene's germline CDR1 is LNHDA and CDR2 SQIVND (reference sequence).

The gene calls are TRBV2 and TRBJ2-1; weak D call: TRBD1 (6 bases). This CDR3 spans 16 amino acids. Germline loops: CDR1 SNHLY, CDR2 FYNNEI. Trimming shortened V by 6 bases and J by 3 bases, and 18 bases separated the two germline ends. CDR3 coding DNA: TGTGCCAGCAGCAAGTCCGGGACAACGAACTACAATGAGCAGTTCTTC. It specifies CASSKSGTTNYNEQFF.

The rearrangement links TRBV27 to TRBJ1-5, with D uncertain. From germline, CDR1 is MNHEY and CDR2 SMNVEV (reference sequence). This CDR3 is 13 amino acids long. The ends were cut back, 6 bases at V and 3 bases at J, with 9 bases in the middle. DNA of the CDR3: TGTGCCAGCAGGTTAGAACTCAATCAGCCCCAGCATTTT. Its protein product is CASRLELNQPQHF.

DNA for the CDR3: TGTGCCAGTAGTAATTTGGGGGAATCCAATGAGCAGTTCTTC. Its protein product is CASSNLGESNEQFF. V is TRBV19 and J is TRBJ2-1, with D tentatively TRBD1 or TRBD2 (5 bases each). This CDR3 spans 14 amino acids. The V and J ends lost 4 bases and 6 bases respectively, with 13 bases between them. Germline CDR1 LNHDA, CDR2 SQIVND (reference sequence). Using reference TRBV19 and TRBJ2-1 for the parts outside the CDR3, the full variable domain is DGGITQSPKYLFRKEGQNVTLSCEQNLNHDAMYWYRQDPGQGLRLIYYSQIVNDFQKGDIAEGYSVSREKKESFPLTVTSAQKNPTAFYLCASSNLGESNEQFFGPGTRLTVL.

The table lists this clone with a count of one. The chain is built from TRBV29-1 and TRBJ2-7; D is unresolved. The CDR3 runs to 10 residues. In germline, CDR1 is SQVTM, CDR2 ANQGSEA. The V end was cut by 6 bases, the J end by 7 bases, with 10 bases between. The CDR3 is CSVLNREQYF. DNA for the CDR3: TGCAGCGTCCTGAATAGGGAGCAGTACTTC.

The gene calls are TRBV30 and TRBJ1-1; D perhaps matches TRBD1 (5 bases). Germline-derived CDR1 and CDR2 are GTSNPN and SVGIG (reference sequence). The CDR3 extends over 13 amino acids. V dropped 8 bases and J dropped 2 bases, with 15 bases sitting between them. In DNA, the CDR3 is TGTGCCGGCTTCGGGACGGCTAACACTGAAGCTTTCTTT. It translates to CAGFGTANTEAFF.

CDR3 residues: CASSPSPNQPQHF. CDR3 coding DNA: TGTGCCAGCAGCCCCTCCCCCAACCAGCCCCAGCATTTT. The chain has TRBV5-4 and TRBJ1-5; unclear D gene. The CDR3 runs 13 residues. Per the germline V gene, CDR1 is SGHNT and CDR2 is YYREEE (reference sequence). The V end was cut by 4 bases, the J end by 7 bases, with 12 bases between.

This clone was seen a single time. The V call is TRBV6-4, the J call TRBJ1-5, with 8 bases fitting TRBD1. The CDR3 is 16 amino acids. CDR1 is MRHNA and CDR2 is SNTAGT in the germline V gene. With V trimmed by 6 bases and J by 3 bases, 10 bases remained unmatched. In DNA, the CDR3 is TGTGCCAGCAGCCAGTCTGCAGGGGGCTCCAATCAGCCCCAGCATTTT. Translation gives CASSQSAGGSNQPQHF.